This TCR beta chain was recorded in a study of T cell responses to AZD1222 COVID-19 vaccine. The study, taken as a whole, reports: White British people made up most donors, females outnumbered males, and clonal diversity was possibly underestimated. Vaccination with two AZD1222 doses was followed by a rise in Spike-specific TCR breadth and depth. Close to half of all spike-specific TCRs reportedly target regions of the variants that are unmutated.

Analyses pooled second doses at about 4 or about 12 weeks. As to this clone: Its antigen is not identified.

CDR1 SQVTM and CDR2 ANQGSEA come from the germline V gene. This CDR3 spans 15 amino acids. Deletions cut 5 bases from V and 0 bases from J, with 14 bases between. Profiling relied on immunoSEQ multiplex PCR, and the TCRdb table lists in-frame clones only, not all of them. The sample consists of fewer than 150,000 clones, roughly 86% of them appearing once. The chain uses TRBV29-1 and TRBJ2-1; no clear D gene. Sequencing used peripheral blood, obtained 28 days after the second AZD1222 dose. This receptor was obtained from an adult who received the AZD1222 COVID-19 vaccine. The CDR3 sequence is CSVKSSLSSYNEQFF. The CDR3 DNA follows: TGCAGCGTTAAAAGTAGTCTGAGCTCCTACAATGAGCAGTTCTTC.